Listed here are 20 T cell receptor beta chains from one sample, sequenced in a study of blood T cell repertoires in COVID-19. Profiling relied on immunoSEQ multiplex PCR, and the TCRdb table lists in-frame clones only, not all of them. The table lists about 330,000 clones, approximately 88% of them singletons. Specimen: PBMCs or T cells enriched from blood (not recorded which). These receptors came from a man aged 25-45 years who had recovered from COVID-19.

The rearrangement joins TRBV28 to TRBJ2-7; 7 positions agree with TRBD2. From germline, CDR1 is MDHEN and CDR2 SYDVKM. The CDR3 spans 13 residues. Losses at the gene ends were 7 bases for V and 1 base for J; bases not matched to a gene: 4. CDR3 sequence: CASTGGGSYEQYF. For the CDR3, the DNA is TGTGCCAGCACGGGCGGGGGATCCTACGAGCAGTACTTC.

This chain uses TRBV7-7 with TRBJ1-5, with unresolved D. Germline CDR1 SSHAT, CDR2 FNYEAQ (reference sequence). This CDR3 is 16 amino acids long. V was cut by 3 bases and J by 2 bases, with 14 bases left in between. DNA of the CDR3: TGTGCCAGCAGCTTGTGCAGGCCCGGTGGCAATCAGCCCCAGCATTTT. Encoded protein: CASSLCRPGGNQPQHF. The full variable domain, rest sourced from reference TRBV7-7 and TRBJ1-5, is GAGVSQSPRYKVTKRGQDVTLRCDPISSHATLYWYQQALGQGPEFLTYFNYEAQPDKSGLPSDRFSAERPEGSISTLTIQRTEQRDSAMYRCASSLCRPGGNQPQHFGDGTRLSIL.

The V gene is TRBV5-1, the J gene TRBJ2-7, with TRBD1 identical over 8 bases. Germline V lookup: CDR1 SGHRS, CDR2 YFSETQ. This CDR3 spans 15 amino acids. Losses at the gene ends were 1 base for V and 1 base for J; bases not matched to a gene: 4. The DNA of the CDR3 is TGCGCCAGCAGCTTGTTAGGACAGGGATCCTACGAGCAGTACTTC. This sequence encodes CASSLLGQGSYEQYF.

The CDR3 loop reads CASSLWSGGYEQYF. CDR3 sequence (DNA): TGTGCCAGCAGTTTATGGAGCGGGGGTTACGAGCAGTACTTC. The V and J genes are TRBV27 and TRBJ2-7; the match to TRBD2 covers 8 bases. The junction had 3 bases not matched to a gene; V was cut back by 1 base and J by 4 bases. CDR3 length equals 14 residues. Germline CDR1 MNHEY, CDR2 SMNVEV (reference sequence).

The V gene is TRBV3-1 (or the pseudogene TRBV3-2), the J gene TRBJ2-2; 9 bases match TRBD2. V lost 2 bases to trimming and J lost 1 base; unmatched junction nucleotides: 11. The CDR3 spans 19 residues. Per the germline V gene, CDR1 is LGHDT and CDR2 is YNNKEL (reference sequence). This CDR3 reads CASSQWRPAGGKNTGELFF. The CDR3 coding sequence is TGTGCCAGCAGCCAATGGAGGCCAGCGGGGGGAAAGAACACCGGGGAGCTGTTTTTT.

The V call is TRBV7-9, the J call TRBJ2-5; D might be TRBD1 (6 bases). Germline assignment: CDR1 SEHNR and CDR2 FQNEAQ (reference sequence). This CDR3 is built from 13 residues. Trimming removed 4 bases at V and 4 bases at J, with 10 bases between. The CDR3 DNA follows: TGTGCCAGCAGCTCTCAGGGGTCAGAGACCCAGTACTTC. Amino acids: CASSSQGSETQYF. Combining the CDR3 with reference TRBV7-9 and TRBJ2-5 gives the whole variable domain DTGVSQNPRHKITKRGQNVTFRCDPISEHNRLYWYRQTLGQGPEFLTYFQNEAQLEKSRLLSDRFSAERPKGSFSTLEIQRTEQGDSAMYLCASSSQGSETQYFGPGTRLLVL.

V gene TRBV10-3 combines with J gene TRBJ1-4, with a tentative D call TRBD1 (6 bases). The CDR3 consists of 18 residues. From germline, CDR1 is ENHRY and CDR2 SYGVKD. The V gene lost 2 bases and the J gene lost 3 bases, with 19 bases spanning the gap. CDR3 sequence: CAISEPGEGGAPNEKLFF. CDR3 nucleotide sequence: TGTGCCATCAGTGAGCCCGGGGAAGGGGGGGCTCCTAATGAAAAACTGTTTTTT.

The chain combines TRBV5-6 with TRBJ2-1, with 9 bases aligning to TRBD1. Per germline, CDR1 SGHDT and CDR2 YYEEEE. This CDR3 has 14 amino acids. The V gene end was trimmed by 2 bases and the J gene end by 8 bases; junction bases not matched to a gene: 5. The CDR3 DNA sequence: TGTGCCAGCAGCTTCCGGGACAGGGACGATGAGCAGTTCTTC. It encodes CASSFRDRDDEQFF.

This sequence joins TRBV30 and TRBJ1-2, with D perhaps TRBD1 (5 bases). Germline CDR1 is GTSNPN and CDR2 is SVGIG (reference sequence). V dropped 2 bases and J dropped 8 bases, with 18 bases sitting between them. This CDR3 comprises 14 residues. CDR3 sequence (DNA): TGTGCCTGGAGTTGGCAGGGAAGGTCTTGGGGCTACACCTTC. Translated: CAWSWQGRSWGYTF.

The J gene is TRBJ2-5, the V gene TRBV11-2, with D unresolved. With 2 bases removed from V and 5 bases from J, the gap between germline ends came to 18 bases. This CDR3 is built from 16 residues. Germline CDR1 is SGHAT and CDR2 is FQNNGV. The chain's CDR3 is CASSLYFSRTTETQYF. DNA of the CDR3: TGTGCCAGCAGCTTATATTTTTCGAGAACTACGGAGACCCAGTACTTC.

This rearrangement joins TRBV18 to TRBJ2-3; maybe TRBD2 (6 bases). The germline V gene encodes CDR1 KGHSH and CDR2 LQKENI. V shed 6 bases and J shed 3 bases, with 13 bases lying between them. The CDR3 sequence is 14 residues long. DNA for the CDR3: TGTGCCAGCTCTCTGACTGGGGGGACAGATACGCAGTATTTT. Protein sequence: CASSLTGGTDTQYF. Drawing the rest from reference TRBV18 and TRBJ2-3, the complete variable domain is NAGVMQNPRHLVRRRGQEARLRCSPMKGHSHVYWYRQLPEEGLKFMVYLQKENIIDESGMPKERFSAEFPKEGPSILRIQQVVRGDSAAYFCASSLTGGTDTQYFGPGTRLTVL.

The chain uses TRBV27 and TRBJ2-2; TRBD2 agrees at 7 bases. The V segment lost 2 bases and the J segment 0 bases; nucleotides outside the gene matches: 3. This CDR3 region has 16 residues. The germline V gene encodes CDR1 MNHEY and CDR2 SMNVEV (reference sequence). The CDR3: CASSLVGGANTGELFF. The DNA for the CDR3 is TGTGCCAGCAGTTTAGTGGGGGGGGCGAACACCGGGGAGCTGTTTTTT.

V gene TRBV27 combines with J gene TRBJ2-4; TRBD1 aligns across 8 bases. V was clipped by 2 bases and J by 11 bases; unmatched bases: 8. This CDR3 contains 14 residues. CDR1 MNHEY and CDR2 SMNVEV come from the germline V gene (reference sequence). CDR3: CASSLRSQGAVQYF. In DNA form, the CDR3 reads TGTGCCAGCAGTTTAAGGTCCCAGGGGGCGGTTCAGTACTTC.

The chain links TRBV18 to TRBJ1-3, with D unclear. Germline CDR1 KGHSH, CDR2 LQKENI. This CDR3 contains 15 residues. Trimming took off 4 bases at V and 0 bases at J, with 10 bases between the two ends. CDR3 bases: TGTGCCAGCTCACTGTCCGGGGACTCTGGAAACACCATATATTTT. Translating gives CASSLSGDSGNTIYF.

The J gene is TRBJ1-1, the V gene TRBV5-1; D is possibly TRBD1 (6 bases). V was clipped by 3 bases and J by 7 bases, with 13 bases between them. Per the germline V gene, CDR1 is SGHRS and CDR2 is YFSETQ. This CDR3 spans 13 amino acids. This CDR3 reads CASSWTGHLEAFF. CDR3 nucleotide sequence: TGCGCCAGCAGCTGGACGGGACACCTTGAAGCTTTCTTT.

The CDR3 nucleotides are TGTGCCAGCAGTTTGTTTACAGGGGCCGTATCTTATGGCTACACCTTC. Translating gives CASSLFTGAVSYGYTF. The chain is built from TRBV28 and TRBJ1-2; 7 bases are a match to TRBD1. Unmatched junction bases numbered 12, after V lost 3 bases and J lost 5 bases. The germline V gene has CDR1 MDHEN and CDR2 SYDVKM. The CDR3 loop spans 16 amino acids.

This chain links TRBV28 with TRBJ1-2; TRBD1 might be the D (6 bases). V was clipped by 6 bases and J by 6 bases, with 14 bases between them. The CDR3 contains 13 residues. Germline V gene data show CDR1 as MDHEN and CDR2 as SYDVKM. DNA for the CDR3: TGTGCCAGCAGACCCACAGGGCGAAATGGCTACACCTTC. It codes for CASRPTGRNGYTF.

This chain uses TRBV28 with TRBJ1-3; no clear D gene. CDR1 and CDR2 (germline): MDHEN, SYDVKM. CDR3 length: 17 residues. Trimming cost V 3 bases and J 0 bases, with 15 bases left between them. Here the CDR3 DNA reads TGTGCCAGCAGTTTTGGTGGCCAGGTCGTCTCTGGAAACACCATATATTTT. It translates to CASSFGGQVVSGNTIYF.

The chain couples TRBV9 to TRBJ2-5; 10 bases are shared with TRBD1. The CDR3 consists of 15 residues. In germline, CDR1 is SGDLS, CDR2 YYNGEE. The junction had 6 bases not matched to a gene; V was cut back by 3 bases and J by 4 bases. As DNA, the CDR3 is TGTGCCAGCAGCGAGGGACAGGGGAATGGAGAGACCCAGTACTTC. The encoded protein is CASSEGQGNGETQYF. The whole variable domain, filled in from reference TRBV9 and TRBJ2-5, reads DSGVTQTPKHLITATGQRVTLRCSPRSGDLSVYWYQQSLDQGLQFLIQYYNGEERAKGNILERFSAQQFPDLHSELNLSSLELGDSALYFCASSEGQGNGETQYFGPGTRLLVL.

V usage is TRBV28 and J usage is TRBJ2-5, with TRBD2 identical over 9 bases. The CDR3 totals 17 residues. V was pared by 5 bases and J by 4 bases, with 14 bases of the junction left unmatched. Germline-derived CDR1 and CDR2 are MDHEN and SYDVKM. CDR3 coding DNA: TGTGCCAGCAGTCCCTCAGCGGGGGGACTACAGGGAGAGACCCAGTACTTC. This codes for CASSPSAGGLQGETQYF.